Below, 30 T cell receptor beta chains from the same sample are listed, as sequenced in a study of blood T cell repertoires in COVID-19 (dated by TCRdb to about 2020). Library method: the immunoSEQ multiplex PCR assay. TCRdb took this table from immuneACCESS and kept in-frame rearrangements with V and J called. Such tables lack part of the clones; where checked against another copy, unresolved V genes explain under half of the gap, and the rest is unexplained. The sample table holds roughly 340,000 clones, of which about 90% were seen once. The biggest ten clones account for roughly 3.3% of the sample. The sample taken for sequencing was peripheral blood. Receptors were obtained from a young woman who had recovered from COVID-19.

In the case of this clone: Other DNA sequences from this sample encode an identical CDR3 as well. The chain recombines TRBV7-2 with TRBJ2-1, with D unresolved. The CDR3 runs to 13 residues. Germline values: CDR1 SGHTA, CDR2 FQGNSA. Trimming took 1 base from V and 4 from J, leaving 5 bases between them. The CDR3 loop is CASSLGTYNEQFF. CDR3 bases: TGTGCCAGCAGCTTAGGAACTTACAATGAGCAGTTCTTC. Full variable domain (outside the CDR3, taken from reference TRBV7-2 and TRBJ2-1): GAGVSQSPSNKVTEKGKDVELRCDPISGHTALYWYRQSLGQGLEFLIYFQGNSAPDKSGLPSDRFSAERTGGSVSTLTIQRTQQEDSAVYLCASSLGTYNEQFFGPGTRLTVL.

As DNA, the CDR3 is TGCGCCAGCAGCTTCAACGGAGAGCAAGAGACCCAGTACTTC. Its translation is CASSFNGEQETQYF. V usage is TRBV5-1 and J usage is TRBJ2-5; no definite D call. Germline-derived CDR1 and CDR2 are SGHRS and YFSETQ. Trimming took off 2 bases at V and 2 bases at J, with 10 bases between the two ends. The CDR3 has 14 residues.

The chain joins TRBV10-3 to TRBJ2-7; D possibly corresponds to TRBD2 (6 bases). In germline, CDR1 is ENHRY, CDR2 SYGVKD. With 3 bases removed from V and 7 bases from J, the gap between germline ends came to 7 bases. The CDR3 extends over 11 amino acids. CDR3: CAISDGGEQYV. The DNA for the CDR3 is TGTGCCATCAGTGATGGGGGGGAGCAGTACGTC.

This chain links TRBV6-2 or TRBV6-3 with TRBJ2-1; 14 nucleotides align to TRBD2. Per the germline V gene, CDR1 is MNHEY and CDR2 is SVGEGT. CDR3 length: 16 amino acids. After removal of 6 bases from V and 8 bases from J, the junction contained 9 bases not matched to a gene. CDR3 in DNA: TGTGCCAGCAGCAGCCCGGGACTAGCGGGAGCGGATGAGCAGTTCTTC. Amino acid sequence: CASSSPGLAGADEQFF.

This chain uses TRBV5-1 with TRBJ2-1; D gene ambiguous. Trimming shortened V by 0 bases and J by 0 bases, and 7 bases separated the two germline ends. The CDR3 loop spans 15 amino acids. Germline assignment: CDR1 SGHRS and CDR2 YFSETQ. CDR3 coding DNA: TGCGCCAGCAGCTTGGAGAGGATCTCCTACAATGAGCAGTTCTTC. Translated: CASSLERISYNEQFF.

This chain connects TRBV11-3 to TRBJ1-2, with no clear D. Trimming took off 5 bases at V and 2 bases at J, with 9 bases between the two ends. The germline CDR1 and CDR2 sequences are SGHNT and YENEEA. This CDR3 region has 13 residues. The CDR3 is CASSIQRNYGYTF. Here the CDR3 DNA reads TGTGCCAGCAGCATACAGAGAAACTATGGCTACACCTTC.

This clone is a singleton in its sample. The chain carries TRBV7-2 and TRBJ2-2; 11 bases align to TRBD2. In germline, CDR1 is SGHTA, CDR2 FQGNSA. The V gene end was trimmed by 4 bases and the J gene end by 6 bases; junction bases not matched to a gene: 7. The length of the CDR3 is 16 residues. CDR3 nucleotide sequence: TGTGCCAGCAGCTCAGTAGCGGGAGGGCCGTCCGGGGAGCTGTTTTTT. This codes for CASSSVAGGPSGELFF.

CDR3 nucleotide sequence: TGCGCCAGCAGCTTCGGTGAGGGTTCCTATGGCTACACCTTC. Translating it yields CASSFGEGSYGYTF. V gene TRBV5-1 combines with J gene TRBJ1-2; D unresolved. V was trimmed by 2 bases and J by 4 bases, leaving 12 bases between them. The V gene's germline CDR1 is SGHRS and CDR2 YFSETQ. The CDR3 sequence is 14 residues long.

The chain combines TRBV11-2 with TRBJ2-3; D possibly corresponds to TRBD2 (6 bases). Germline loops: CDR1 SGHAT, CDR2 FQNNGV. V gave up 2 bases and J gave up 7 bases, with 16 bases separating them. The CDR3 has 15 amino acids. As DNA, the CDR3 is TGTGCCAGCAGCTTAATCCTAACGGGAGCTCATACGCAGTATTTT. It yields the protein CASSLILTGAHTQYF.

The genes are TRBV5-4 and TRBJ1-4; 9 bases align to TRBD1. V dropped 4 bases and J dropped 3; count of bases not matched to a gene: 13. Per the germline V gene, CDR1 is SGHNT and CDR2 is YYREEE (reference sequence). The CDR3 spans 18 residues. CDR3 sequence reads: CASSPGGQGRSANEKLFF. The CDR3 DNA is TGTGCCAGCAGCCCCGGGGGACAGGGAAGATCGGCTAATGAAAAACTGTTTTTT. Full variable domain (outside the CDR3, taken from reference TRBV5-4 and TRBJ1-4): ETGVTQSPTHLIKTRGQQVTLRCSSQSGHNTVSWYQQALGQGPQFIFQYYREEENGRGNFPPRFSGLQFPNYSSELNVNALELDDSALYLCASSPGGQGRSANEKLFFGSGTQLSVL.

V usage is TRBV7-2 and J usage is TRBJ2-4; D is undetermined. The V end was cut by 2 bases, the J end by 6 bases, with 8 bases between. The CDR3 totals 13 residues. The germline gives CDR1 SGHTA, CDR2 FQGNSA. The chain's CDR3 is CASSLLSLNIQYF. Here the CDR3 DNA reads TGTGCCAGCAGCTTACTCTCACTAAACATTCAGTACTTC.

The J gene is TRBJ1-6, the V gene TRBV7-9; no reliable D call. Germline CDR1 reads SEHNR; CDR2 reads FQNEAQ (reference sequence). CDR3 length equals 16 residues. Deletions cut 6 bases from V and 7 bases from J, with 19 bases between. CDR3 in amino acids: CASRRRAGLMNSPLHF. CDR3 sequence (DNA): TGTGCCAGCAGAAGAAGGGCAGGACTGATGAATTCACCCCTCCACTTT.

The chain uses TRBV20-1 and TRBJ2-1, with 10 bases matching TRBD2. V was clipped by 3 bases and J by 7 bases; unmatched bases: 18. CDR1 is DFQATT and CDR2 is SNEGSKA in the germline V gene (reference sequence). This CDR3 region has 18 residues. The chain's CDR3 is CSASRISGRALVWNEQFF. The CDR3 DNA follows: TGCAGTGCTAGTAGGATAAGCGGGAGGGCCTTGGTGTGGAATGAGCAGTTCTTC.

The rearrangement links TRBV3-1 (or the pseudogene TRBV3-2) to TRBJ2-5; D perhaps matches TRBD2 (5 bases). Germline V CDR1 and CDR2: LGHDT, YNNKEL (reference sequence). CDR3 size: 13 residues. V was shortened by 0 bases and J by 14 bases, with 16 bases between the two germline ends. The DNA for the CDR3 is TGTGCCAGCAGCCAAGATGTAGTAGCGAGACGATACTTC. Protein product: CASSQDVVARRYF.

The chain recombines TRBV20-1 with TRBJ1-1; unclear D gene. Germline lookup yields CDR1 DFQATT and CDR2 SNEGSKA (reference sequence). The CDR3 has 11 residues. V lost 3 bases and J lost 3, with 5 bases in between. The CDR3 nucleotides are TGCAGTGCTAGCCAGTACACTGAAGCTTTCTTT. It encodes CSASQYTEAFF.

This clone is a singleton in its sample. The rearrangement joins TRBV24-1 to TRBJ2-1; 9 bases align to TRBD2. The CDR3 length is 13 residues. The ends lost 9 bases at V and 7 bases at J; junction bases unmatched: 6. Germline-derived CDR1 and CDR2 are KGHDR and SFDVKD. CDR3 in DNA: TGTGCCACCTCCGATAGCGGGAGTAATGAGCAGTTCTTC. This sequence encodes CATSDSGSNEQFF.

The sample holds one count of this clone. Other DNA sequences in this specimen translate into the identical CDR3. The chain has TRBV6-2 or TRBV6-3 and TRBJ1-5; 7 bases map to TRBD1. The J segment lost 6 bases and the V segment lost 5 bases, leaving 1 base of the junction unmatched. The CDR3 loop spans 12 amino acids. The V gene's germline CDR1 is MNHEY and CDR2 SVGEGT. The CDR3 sequence is CASSHRGQPQHF. CDR3 nucleotide sequence: TGTGCCAGCAGTCACAGGGGTCAGCCCCAGCATTTT.

Of note for this clone: This may stem from a read error, because a much larger clone lies one nucleotide away. As DNA, the CDR3 is TGTGCCAGCAGCCCCGACAGCTATGGCTACACCTTC. Its translation: CASSPDSYGYTF. The J gene is TRBJ1-2, the V gene TRBV6-5; TRBD1 might be the D (5 bases). The ends were cut back, 6 bases at V and 4 bases at J, with 9 bases in the middle. This CDR3 has 12 residues. Germline V CDR1 and CDR2: MNHEY, SVGAGI.

The rearrangement joins TRBV5-4 to TRBJ2-4, with 7 positions matching TRBD2. J was trimmed by 5 bases and V by 4 bases; bases with no gene match: 3. CDR3 length: 13 amino acids. In germline, CDR1 is SGHNT, CDR2 YYREEE (reference sequence). The CDR3 nucleotides are TGTGCCAGCAGCGCCCGGGGGGAAAACATTCAGTACTTC. Encoded protein: CASSARGENIQYF.

This chain connects TRBV10-3 to TRBJ2-1, with 11 bases matching TRBD2. The CDR3 consists of 16 residues. Trimming removed 3 bases from V and 8 bases from J; junction bases left unmatched: 9. The V gene's germline CDR1 is ENHRY and CDR2 SYGVKD. CDR3 protein: CAISEALGTSGDEQFF. The CDR3 region has the DNA TGTGCCATCAGTGAAGCCCTCGGGACTAGCGGCGATGAGCAGTTCTTC.

This clone has a single count. The genes are TRBV24-1 and TRBJ2-2; D gene unclear. This CDR3 is built from 14 residues. V lost 7 bases and J lost 0, with 8 bases in between. Per germline, CDR1 KGHDR and CDR2 SFDVKD. The CDR3 nucleotides read TGTGCCACCAGGGGCAGAGCGAACACCGGGGAGCTGTTTTTT. As protein: CATRGRANTGELFF.

V is TRBV7-2 and J is TRBJ2-1; D is unclear. Germline-derived CDR1 and CDR2 are SGHTA and FQGNSA. This CDR3 is built from 15 residues. Between the trimmed V and J ends, which lost 5 bases and 0 bases, there was a span of 11 bases. CDR3 DNA sequence: TGTGCCAGCAGCCCCACGTTGAGCTCCTACAATGAGCAGTTCTTC. Translating gives CASSPTLSSYNEQFF.

This chain links TRBV30 with TRBJ1-2; 8 bases fit TRBD1. The CDR3 is 15 residues long. The germline gives CDR1 GTSNPN, CDR2 SVGIG (reference sequence). The V segment lost 0 bases and the J segment 4 bases; nucleotides outside the gene matches: 7. The CDR3 loop is CAWSVLRGRVYGYTF. The CDR3 coding sequence is TGTGCCTGGAGTGTACTCAGGGGGCGAGTCTATGGCTACACCTTC.

The V call is TRBV7-2, the J call TRBJ1-6; D not certain. V was pared by 0 bases and J by 10 bases, with 13 bases between. The CDR3 runs to 15 residues. Germline values: CDR1 SGHTA, CDR2 FQGNSA. The CDR3 coding sequence is TGTGCCAGCAGCTTAGCGGGCGGGGTAGGATCACCCCTCCACTTT. Translating it yields CASSLAGGVGSPLHF.

The chain employs TRBV10-2 and TRBJ2-4, with 8 bases lining up with TRBD2. The ends lost 4 bases at V and 3 bases at J; junction bases unmatched: 8. The CDR3 is made up of 16 amino acids. Germline CDR1 and CDR2: WSHSY and SAAADI. CDR3: CASSVRAGEIKNIQYF. In nucleotides, the CDR3 is TGCGCCAGCAGTGTTCGAGCGGGAGAGATCAAAAACATTCAGTACTTC.

This chain links TRBV19 with TRBJ1-2; D is ambiguous. The ends were cut back, 7 bases at V and 7 bases at J, with 13 bases in the middle. Germline loops: CDR1 LNHDA, CDR2 SQIVND (reference sequence). The CDR3 is 12 residues long. Here the CDR3 reads CASTRVGGGYTF. The CDR3 nucleotides are TGTGCCAGTACTCGGGTGGGTGGTGGCTACACCTTC. The complete variable domain, with remaining parts taken from reference TRBV19 and TRBJ1-2, reads DGGITQSPKYLFRKEGQNVTLSCEQNLNHDAMYWYRQDPGQGLRLIYYSQIVNDFQKGDIAEGYSVSREKKESFPLTVTSAQKNPTAFYLCASTRVGGGYTFGSGTRLTVV.

V usage is TRBV6-2 or TRBV6-3 and J usage is TRBJ1-1; D is perhaps TRBD1 (5 bases). The length of the CDR3 is 14 residues. Germline-derived CDR1 and CDR2 are MNHEY and SVGEGT. The V gene lost 6 bases and the J gene lost 5 bases, with 16 bases spanning the gap. CDR3 sequence (DNA): TGTGCCAGCAGCCGTACAGGTAGTAGGACTGAAGCTTTCTTT. Translation gives CASSRTGSRTEAFF.

The chain carries TRBV11-3 and TRBJ2-2; 8 bases are shared with TRBD1. The CDR3 runs 16 residues. With 2 bases clipped from V and 5 bases from J, the junction kept 7 bases outside the gene matches. The V gene's germline CDR1 is SGHNT and CDR2 YENEEA. The CDR3 region is CASSLNPQGATGELFF. CDR3 in DNA: TGTGCCAGCAGCTTAAACCCCCAGGGGGCAACCGGGGAGCTGTTTTTT.

The gene calls are TRBV2 and TRBJ2-5; D might be TRBD2 (5 bases). The ends were cut back, 2 bases at V and 4 bases at J, with 11 bases in the middle. The CDR3 has 14 amino acids. Germline V CDR1 and CDR2: SNHLY, FYNNEI. The CDR3 sequence: CASSETASIETQYF. The CDR3 bases are TGTGCCAGCAGTGAAACCGCTAGCATAGAGACCCAGTACTTC.

The V gene is TRBV11-3, the J gene TRBJ2-3; 12 bases are shared with TRBD2. The CDR3 is 16 residues long. V lost 4 bases and J lost 2; bases outside the gene matches: 4. Germline assignment: CDR1 SGHNT and CDR2 YENEEA. The CDR3 DNA follows: TGTGCCAGCAGCTCGCGACTAGCGGGAGACACAGATACGCAGTATTTT. Translated: CASSSRLAGDTDTQYF.